Listed here is a single T cell receptor (beta chain). Its target antigen remains unknown. No base quality information exists; no much larger clone differs at one position. For the CD8 naive samples, CD45RO-negative cells were positively selected for CCR7, yielding a CD45RA+CCR7+ population from which TemRA cells were excluded. Healthy HIV-negative adults with no recently reported acute infections or vaccinations were included as donors. Every donor was a Caucasian adult living in Nashville, Tennessee, USA. Blood was obtained by leukapheresis, after which PBMCs were separated by Ficoll-Histopaque density gradient centrifugation and cryopreserved in liquid nitrogen vapor phase. Analytical flow cytometry was used to check the purity and quantity of every magnetically sorted T cell population. Each sorted fraction had its genomic DNA isolated and then quantified by UV absorbance on a Nanodrop 2000c. This sample is drawn from a study of shared clonotypes between healthy human individuals (TCRdb year 2020). Regarding the research as a whole: Two women and a few men aged 18 to 49 years were included in the cohort. For each donor, CD4 naive and CD4 memory were each run on three plates, CD8 naive on two plates, and CD8 memory on one plate. The study deeply sequenced blood TCR repertoires of several healthy adults to estimate repertoire size and the extent of clonotype sharing between individuals. Different laboratories and diverse techniques were used to prepare libraries and sequence TCR repertoires, to increase sequencing depth and limit assay-specific biases. Per donor, leukapheresis produced somewhere between about 0.94 and 8.9 billion PBMCs. Overall study outcomes, separate from this receptor: Rarefaction of sorted-subset datasets indicated incomplete sequencing despite the large sequencing depth. Pairwise subsampling led to the expectation that sequencing depth would affect the degree of clonotype sharing among donors. Sharing across a few donors was observed for around 5% of naive CD4, less than 4% of naive CD8, 2% to 2.5% of memory CD4, and less than 0.45% of memory CD8 clonotypes. Higher generation probabilities were observed for clonotypes shared by all four sorted-subset donors than for non-shared clonotypes. Sampling was restricted to blood, and TCR repertoires in tissue are likely to differ from TCR repertoires in blood. Because the study included only a small number of donors, the genetic and exposure-history diversity represented was limited. Larger estimated clonotype richness was generally found for naive subsets than for memory subsets.

V is pared back by 6 bases and J by 1 base, with 5 bases lying between the germline termini. The CDR3 runs 12 residues from the cysteine to the phenylalanine. The CDR3 DNA has 36 bases and is translated from base 1. CDR1 and CDR2 were assigned from the germline V gene as MGHDK and SYGVNS. TCR CDR3 regions were amplified from genomic DNA by multiplex PCR using the deep immunoSEQ assay. Extracted genomic DNA from each cell subset was spread evenly across all wells of several immunoSEQ 96-well plates, with each plate serving as a replicate. For sorted subsets, each replicate PCR was loaded with 200 ng genomic DNA, equivalent to 25,000 to 35,000 T cell genomes. The purified libraries were quantified using a Qubit 3.0 fluorometer, sized with a Bioanalyzer 2100, and then quantified again using the KAPA Library Quantification kit. Every immunoSEQ 96-well plate was sequenced on a separate single-read 150-cycle Illumina NextSeq 550 flow cell. As for the authors' bioinformatics: The immunoSEQ output contained only junctional sequences without quality scores, so filtering could not match that applied to full-length reads. To assign V/J genes and CDR3, sequences were annotated against IMGT germline references using PyIR, a Python wrapper for IgBLAST v1.9. Reads were removed for weak V/J assignments (E-value above 1e-6), missing CDR3, stop codons, out-of-frame junctions, or ambiguous translated residues. A V3J clonotype was defined by an identical inferred V gene, J gene, and CDR3 amino acid sequence. To compute the percentage overlap between repertoires, the number of shared unique clonotypes was divided by the size of the smaller repertoire. RTK rarefaction, the Chao1 estimator, and Recon v2.1 estimates of unobserved clonotypes were used to assess repertoire richness. OLGA was used to compute generation probabilities for all TCRbeta clonotypes that the gDNA method yielded from a handful of donors. Imported from immuneACCESS, the table was reduced by TCRdb to in-frame sequences with V and J called. These copies leave out some clones; in studies compared against another copy, an unresolved V gene accounts for under half, and the cause of the remainder is not known. That table gives V, J and clone size, and the DNA gave D and trimming. For this sample the table gives about 2 million clones, of which about 95% were detected only once. Around 1.1% of the sample belongs to the ten largest clones.

Sequencing was performed on naive CD8+ T cells sorted from blood. The label giving this sample's cell subset or site can be read as: CD45RA+CCR7+. The clonotype comes from a man between 18 and 35 years old in good health. This chain is built from TRBV25-1 and TRBJ2-3; the D gene cannot be resolved reliably. The CDR3 here reads CASRKGTDTQYF. The nucleotide sequence is TGTGCCAGCAGAAAGGGCACAGATACGCAGTATTTT.